The T cell receptor beta chain under discussion was sequenced for a study of CD8+ T cells in alopecia areata. Overall study: The drug, oral tofacitinib, was given to treated patients at 5 to 10 mg twice daily.

Following RNA extraction, reverse transcription yielded cDNA that acted as the sequencing template. Clones were sequenced by immunoSEQ multiplex PCR, and TCRdb holds only the in-frame ones, with some missing. The repertoire includes under 300,000 clones, around 67% of them detected once, and approximately 1.2% sits in the top ten. This CDR3 is 14 amino acids long. Germline V gives CDR1 SGHRS, CDR2 YFSETQ. V lost 0 bases and J 4 bases, leaving 10 bases between the germline ends. It was from PBMCs that CD4+ and CD8+ T cells were sorted. The gene calls are TRBV5-1 and TRBJ1-2; weak D call: TRBD1 (6 bases). The specimen was CD4+ T cells sorted from blood, collected at week 0. This TCR came from a human donor with alopecia areata. In nucleotides, the CDR3 is TGCGCCAGCAGCTTGGCACAGGGTGCCTATGGCTACACCTTC. As protein: CASSLAQGAYGYTF.